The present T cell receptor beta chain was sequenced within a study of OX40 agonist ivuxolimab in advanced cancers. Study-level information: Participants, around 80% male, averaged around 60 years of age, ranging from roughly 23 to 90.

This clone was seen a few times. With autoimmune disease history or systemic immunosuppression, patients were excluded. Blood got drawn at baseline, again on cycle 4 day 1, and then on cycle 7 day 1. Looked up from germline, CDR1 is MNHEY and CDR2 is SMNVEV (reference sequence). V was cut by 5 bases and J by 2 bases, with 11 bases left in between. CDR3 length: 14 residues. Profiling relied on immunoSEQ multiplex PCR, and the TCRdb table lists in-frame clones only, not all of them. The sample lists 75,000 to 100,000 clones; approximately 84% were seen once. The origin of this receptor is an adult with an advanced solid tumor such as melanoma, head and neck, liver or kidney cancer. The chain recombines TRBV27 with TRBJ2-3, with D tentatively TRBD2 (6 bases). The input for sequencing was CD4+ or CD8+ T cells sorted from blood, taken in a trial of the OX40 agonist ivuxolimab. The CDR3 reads CASSLSSATDTQYF. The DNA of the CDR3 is TGTGCCAGCAGTCTCTCTAGCGCCACAGATACGCAGTATTTT.